A selection of T cell receptor beta chains follows, all from one sample in a study of CD8+ T cells in alopecia areata. Sequencing used immunoSEQ multiplex PCR; TCRdb keeps in-frame clones, though not all of them. The repertoire consists of over 150,000 clones, with 50% to 70% occurring once and the leading ten covering around 15%. The sequencing here drew on CD4+ T cells sorted from blood, taken at week 0. The source is a human donor with alopecia areata. Each CDR3 is given with its conserved first and last residue. The D gene is left open where the match is weak. Not all rows give a size; the values are once, few, many and, for expanded clones, a class.

. TRBD2 TRBJ2-1 TRBV4-1 TGCGCCAGCAGCCAAGGGATGGGAGCGGGGGGGAATGAGCAGTTCTTC CASSQGMGAGGNEQFF
few TRBD2 TRBJ2-1 TRBV5-1 TGCGCCAGCAGCTTGGCTAGCGGGACTTACAATGAGCAGTTCTTC CASSLASGTYNEQFF
many . TRBJ2-1 TRBV7-9 TGTGCCAGCAGCTTAGTAGTGGAACAGGGGACTGACAATGAGCAGTTCTTC CASSLVVEQGTDNEQFF
few TRBD1 TRBJ2-2 TRBV2 TGTGCCAGCAGTAGGGACAGGCCGAACACCGGGGAGCTGTTTTTT CASSRDRPNTGELFF
. . TRBJ1-2 TRBV9 TGTGCCAGCAGCGTAGGCGGGGGTGGCTATGGCTACACCTTC CASSVGGGGYGYTF
. . TRBJ2-7 TRBV2 TGTGCCAGCAAACAGAGGGAAACCTACGAGCAGTACTTC CASKQRETYEQYF
. . TRBJ1-1 TRBV5-1 TGCGCCAGCAGCTTGGGGGCTGCGAACACTGAAGCTTTCTTT CASSLGAANTEAFF
few . TRBJ1-1 TRBV5-1 TGCGCCAGCAGCCCGGGGGGCAGGGATAACACTGAAGCTTTCTTT CASSPGGRDNTEAFF
. . TRBJ1-4 TRBV29-1 TGCAGCGTTGTCATGGGGAGTGAAAAACTGTTTTTT CSVVMGSEKLFF
. . TRBJ1-5 TRBV6-5 TGTGCCAGCAGTACAGGGTGGGGTCAGCCCCAGCATTTT CASSTGWGQPQHF
. TRBD1 TRBJ2-5 TRBV10-3 TGTGCCATCAGACAGGGGTCAGAGACCCAGTACTTC CAIRQGSETQYF
few TRBD1 TRBJ1-2 TRBV6-6 TGTGCCAGCAGCCCGGAGGGGGCGATCAACTACACCTTC CASSPEGAINYTF
. . TRBJ2-7 TRBV29-1 TGCAGCGTTGTAGGGCTGTTGGGAAGGTACGAGCAGTACTTC CSVVGLLGRYEQYF
. TRBD1 TRBJ2-5 TRBV27 TGTGCCAGTCAGGACAGGGCCCAAGAGACCCAGTACTTC CASQDRAQETQYF
. . TRBJ2-5 TRBV30 TGTGCCTACCACCAGGGAATAGGAGAGACCCAGTACTTC CAYHQGIGETQYF
once . TRBJ2-7 TRBV2 TGTGCCAGCAGTGAAAGAAGGGCGGCCTACGAGCAGTACTTC CASSERRAAYEQYF
. . TRBJ1-6 TRBV5-6 TGTGCCAGCAGCTTGGACCGGCCAAATTCACCCCTCCACTTT CASSLDRPNSPLHF
. . TRBJ1-1 TRBV29-1 TGCAGCGGGGGAGGGGCGAACACTGAAGCTTTCTTT CSGGGANTEAFF
. . TRBJ1-5 TRBV29-1 TGCAGCGTTGACTATCAGCCCCAGCATTTT CSVDYQPQHF
. . TRBJ2-7 TRBV29-1 TGCAGCGTTAAAAATACGCCGGTACGAGTCTACGAGCAGTACTTC CSVKNTPVRVYEQYF
. TRBD1 TRBJ1-1 TRBV4-1 TGCGCCAGCAGCCAAGACAGGGACAGCATTCCTGAAGCTTTCTTT CASSQDRDSIPEAFF
. . TRBJ2-1 TRBV5-6 TGTGCCACCCCCAGCCCAGGTTACAATGAGCAGTTCTTC CATPSPGYNEQFF
. TRBD1 TRBJ2-5 TRBV30 TGTGCCTGGAGTTCGGGACAGGGTGGTCATGAGACCCAGTACTTC CAWSSGQGGHETQYF
. . TRBJ2-4 TRBV5-1 TGCGCCAGCAGCTTGCAGGGTGCCAAAAACATTCAGTACTTC CASSLQGAKNIQYF
. . TRBJ2-3 TRBV7-9 TGTGCCAGCAGCTTACGGCGGGGTAGGACAGATACGCAGTATTTT CASSLRRGRTDTQYF
. TRBD2 TRBJ2-3 TRBV30 TGTGCCTGGGACTTAGCGGGGGCCCCGACAACAGATACGCAGTATTTT CAWDLAGAPTTDTQYF
. . TRBJ1-1 TRBV11-2 TGTGCCAGCAGCTTAGTGTCCCAGGGGAGCACTGAAGCTTTCTTT CASSLVSQGSTEAFF
. . TRBJ1-1 TRBV5-6 TGTGCCAGCAGCTTTGCCAGTGAAGCTTTCTTT CASSFASEAFF
. . TRBJ2-3 TRBV4-1 TGCGCCAGCAGCCAAGTCAGGAACACAGATACGCAGTATTTT CASSQVRNTDTQYF
. TRBD1 TRBJ2-5 TRBV29-1 TGCAGCGTCGTCCCTCAGACAGGGGGTCCAGAGACCCAGTACTTC CSVVPQTGGPETQYF
. . TRBJ2-2 TRBV2 TGTGCCAGCAGCCTCTTCCAGGGATTGTCCGGGGAGCTGTTTTTT CASSLFQGLSGELFF